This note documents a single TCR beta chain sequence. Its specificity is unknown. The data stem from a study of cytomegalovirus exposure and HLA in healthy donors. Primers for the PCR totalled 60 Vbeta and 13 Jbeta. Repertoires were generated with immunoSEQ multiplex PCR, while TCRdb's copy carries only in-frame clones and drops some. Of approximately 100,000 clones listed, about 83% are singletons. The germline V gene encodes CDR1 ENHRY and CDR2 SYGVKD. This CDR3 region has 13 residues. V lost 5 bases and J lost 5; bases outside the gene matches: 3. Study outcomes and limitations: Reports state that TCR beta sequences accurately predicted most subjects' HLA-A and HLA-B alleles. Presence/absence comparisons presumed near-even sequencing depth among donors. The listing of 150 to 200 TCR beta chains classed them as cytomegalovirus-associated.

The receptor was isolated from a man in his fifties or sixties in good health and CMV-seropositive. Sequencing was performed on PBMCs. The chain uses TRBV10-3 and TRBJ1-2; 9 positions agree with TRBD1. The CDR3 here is CAISIQGAYGYTF. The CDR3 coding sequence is TGTGCCATCAGTATACAGGGGGCTTATGGCTACACCTTC.